The clone carrying this TCR beta chain came up once. Its antigen is undetermined. Three rounds of nested PCR, following a modified ARM-PCR protocol, produced the TCRbeta library. TCRdb recomputed calls from the multiplex PCR reads with MiXCR, one row per CDR3 protein. The sample comprises some 80,000 distinct CDR3 sequences, around three quarters of which are singletons, and 21% rests with the top ten. These data are taken from a study of tumor and adjacent non-tumor tissue in lung cancer. Study-wide context: Stage I to III disease affected roughly ten men and roughly five women aged roughly 31 to 76. The study, taken as a whole, reports: Top 100 clones took a larger repertoire share in normal lung. Shorter survival was associated with higher TCR diversity in tumors.

Germline CDR1 is DFQATT and CDR2 is SNEGSKA (reference sequence). The V end was cut by 4 bases, the J end by 9 bases, with 22 bases between. The CDR3 sequence is 14 residues long. The template was RNA from unsorted bulk tissue. More than 3 cm separated this lung sample from the edge of the tumor. Sequenced material: distant non-tumor lung tissue. The chain combines TRBV20-1 with TRBJ2-7; D remains unclear. The receptor comes from a woman between 45 and 60 years old with non-small cell lung cancer. Here the CDR3 DNA reads TGCAGTGCTAAAGCCGTGACGACTTCTGAGTGGCAGTACTTC. It codes for CSAKAVTTSEWQYF.